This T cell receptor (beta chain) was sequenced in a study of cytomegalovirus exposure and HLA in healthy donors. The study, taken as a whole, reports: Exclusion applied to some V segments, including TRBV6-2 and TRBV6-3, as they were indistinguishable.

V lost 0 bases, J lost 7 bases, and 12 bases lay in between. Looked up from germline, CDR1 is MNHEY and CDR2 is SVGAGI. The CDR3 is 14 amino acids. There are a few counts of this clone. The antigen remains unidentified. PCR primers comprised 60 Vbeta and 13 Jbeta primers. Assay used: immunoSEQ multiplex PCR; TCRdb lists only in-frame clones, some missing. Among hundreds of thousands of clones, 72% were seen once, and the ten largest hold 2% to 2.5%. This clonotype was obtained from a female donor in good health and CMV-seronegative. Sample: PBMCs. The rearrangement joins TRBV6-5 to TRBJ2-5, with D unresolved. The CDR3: CASSYSPPPGTQYF. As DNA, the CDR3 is TGTGCCAGCAGTTACTCGCCCCCTCCGGGGACCCAGTACTTC.